Sequencing of this T cell receptor beta chain was carried out in a study of CD8 T cells in ankylosing spondylitis. By quantitative 5'-RACE with molecular barcodes, the TCR beta libraries were made. TCRdb itself ran the 5' RACE reads through MiXCR, one entry per CDR3 protein. This sample carries a few hundred thousand distinct CDR3 sequences, roughly 20% of them seen once, and the ten largest clones take approximately 3.7%. The ends were cut back, 0 bases at V and 6 bases at J, with 16 bases in the middle. Germline V gene lookup returns CDR1 SGHRS and CDR2 YFSETQ. There are 16 residues in the CDR3. A remark on this clonotype: Its antigen is undetermined.

Study-wide results and limits: Enrichment of disease-linked clones was reportedly significant in matched ankylosing spondylitis synovial fluid. Prior work had noted some motif variants in reactive arthritis blood and synovial fluid. A TCR beta motif of under 10 highly homologous variants appeared characteristic of ankylosing spondylitis blood.

The J gene is TRBJ2-1, the V gene TRBV5-1; the D gene could be TRBD1 or TRBD2 (5 bases each). This TCR derives from a female donor with ankylosing spondylitis or in good health (not recorded which). Sequenced: blood, either unsorted or a sorted T cell fraction (not recorded which). This chain's CDR3 is CASSLAGVGVGNEQFF. The CDR3 DNA reads TGCGCCAGCAGCTTGGCCGGGGTAGGGGTCGGCAATGAGCAGTTCTTC.